These 23 T cell receptor beta chains share one sample of origin, sequenced in a study of cytomegalovirus exposure and HLA in healthy donors. The PCR was carried out with 60 Vbeta primers and 13 Jbeta primers. Clones were sequenced by immunoSEQ multiplex PCR, and TCRdb holds only the in-frame ones, with some missing. The sample carries roughly 230,000 clones, roughly 78% recorded once. The source material was PBMCs. All receptors come from a boy between 5 and 17 years old in good health and CMV-seronegative.

The chain has TRBV5-1 and TRBJ2-7, with 10 nucleotides matching TRBD2. The junction had 3 bases not matched to a gene; V was cut back by 0 bases and J by 0 bases. CDR1 SGHRS and CDR2 YFSETQ come from the germline V gene. This CDR3 has 16 amino acids. The CDR3 bases are TGCGCCAGCAGCTTGGGACTAGCGGGCCTCTCCTACGAGCAGTACTTC. It is translated as CASSLGLAGLSYEQYF.

The chain uses TRBV18 and TRBJ2-3; 8 bases align to TRBD1. Germline lookup yields CDR1 KGHSH and CDR2 LQKENI. The CDR3 is made up of 15 amino acids. Unmatched junction bases numbered 10, after V lost 6 bases and J lost 5 bases. CDR3 nucleotide sequence: TGTGCCAGCTCGCTACAGGGGGAGGCGCGAGATACGCAGTATTTT. Protein: CASSLQGEARDTQYF.

This rearrangement joins TRBV19 to TRBJ2-1, with TRBD2 matching over 10 bases. This CDR3 is built from 15 residues. The V segment lost 3 bases and the J segment 4 bases; nucleotides outside the gene matches: 3. Germline V gives CDR1 LNHDA, CDR2 SQIVND (reference sequence). CDR3 region: CASSISSGGYNEQFF. CDR3 in DNA: TGTGCCAGTAGTATTTCTAGCGGGGGTTACAATGAGCAGTTCTTC.

The gene calls are TRBV5-4 and TRBJ2-1; TRBD2 is a possible D gene (5 bases). The V gene lost 0 bases and the J gene lost 7 bases, with 14 bases spanning the gap. The CDR3 has 15 amino acids. In germline, CDR1 is SGHNT, CDR2 YYREEE (reference sequence). The CDR3 bases are TGTGCCAGCAGCTTGGATGTGGGAGTATATAATGAGCAGTTCTTC. It specifies CASSLDVGVYNEQFF.

This clone showed up just a few times. This chain connects TRBV7-9 to TRBJ2-7; maybe TRBD1 (6 bases). The CDR3 totals 12 residues. The V gene's germline CDR1 is SEHNR and CDR2 FQNEAQ (reference sequence). Trimming cost V 5 bases and J 6 bases, with 11 bases left between them. The CDR3 coding sequence is TGTGCCAGCAGCGAGGCAGGGGCCGAGCAGTACTTC. This gives the protein CASSEAGAEQYF.

Notes on this clone: The junction differs from germline at one of its ends, possibly a read error. CDR3 sequence (DNA): TGTGCCAGCAGCGCACAGAATTATGGCTACCCCTTC. It specifies CASSAQNYGYPF. J is TRBJ1-2 and V is TRBV5-6; D remains ambiguous. Germline V CDR1 and CDR2: SGHDT, YYEEEE. The CDR3 runs 12 residues.

The rearrangement links TRBV5-6 to TRBJ1-2; TRBD1 agrees at 7 bases. This CDR3 is built from 13 residues. Germline V gives CDR1 SGHDT, CDR2 YYEEEE. After removal of 0 bases from V and 6 bases from J, the junction contained 2 bases not matched to a gene. The CDR3, as DNA: TGTGCCAGCAGCTTGGGACAGGGCCATGGCTACACCTTC. Its translation: CASSLGQGHGYTF. The full variable domain, rest sourced from reference TRBV5-6 and TRBJ1-2, is DAGVTQSPTHLIKTRGQQVTLRCSPKSGHDTVSWYQQALGQGPQFIFQYYEEEERQRGNFPDRFSGHQFPNYSSELNVNALLLGDSALYLCASSLGQGHGYTFGSGTRLTVV.

V and J are TRBV6-5 and TRBJ2-7; possible D gene TRBD2, 5 bases. The CDR3 length is 12 residues. Germline-derived CDR1 and CDR2 are MNHEY and SVGAGI. V gave up 8 bases and J gave up 1 base, with 9 bases separating them. The CDR3 loop is CASGRGSYEQYF. CDR3 sequence (DNA): TGTGCCAGCGGCCGGGGATCCTACGAGCAGTACTTC.

The J gene is TRBJ2-3, the V gene TRBV5-1, with D unresolved. The CDR3 loop spans 12 amino acids. The germline gives CDR1 SGHRS, CDR2 YFSETQ. V lost 2 bases, J lost 6 bases, and 7 bases lay in between. The CDR3 DNA reads as TGCGCCAGCAGCTTAGACGGGGATACGCAGTATTTT. Translation gives CASSLDGDTQYF.

The rearrangement uses TRBV30 and TRBJ1-2; 9 nucleotides agree with TRBD1. There are 16 residues in the CDR3. The J segment lost 2 bases and the V segment lost 4 bases, leaving 11 bases of the junction unmatched. Germline V gene data show CDR1 as GTSNPN and CDR2 as SVGIG (reference sequence). This chain's CDR3 is CAWTQGAVLRNYGYTF. CDR3 sequence (DNA): TGTGCCTGGACACAGGGGGCAGTCCTACGCAACTATGGCTACACCTTC.

The rearrangement links TRBV29-1 to TRBJ1-1; D might be TRBD1 (6 bases). The CDR3 is made up of 14 amino acids. Germline V gene lookup returns CDR1 SQVTM and CDR2 ANQGSEA. Trimming shortened V by 5 bases and J by 8 bases, and 21 bases separated the two germline ends. The chain's CDR3 is CSVRLAGAPLEAFF. For the CDR3, the DNA is TGCAGCGTTAGGCTAGCGGGGGCCCCCCTAGAAGCTTTCTTT.

The rearrangement uses TRBV18 and TRBJ2-3; the D is unclear. Per the germline V gene, CDR1 is KGHSH and CDR2 is LQKENI. This CDR3 contains 13 residues. V lost 4 bases and J lost 0, with 5 bases in between. The DNA for the CDR3 is TGTGCCAGCTCACTCGGGAGCACAGATACGCAGTATTTT. As protein: CASSLGSTDTQYF.

This sequence joins TRBV11-2 and TRBJ1-4; D may be TRBD1 (5 bases). V was trimmed by 1 base and J by 12 bases, leaving 12 bases between them. Germline CDR1 and CDR2: SGHAT and FQNNGV. CDR3 length equals 13 residues. This chain's CDR3 is CASSLVGTGELFF. The CDR3 DNA sequence: TGTGCCAGCAGCTTAGTAGGGACTGGGGAACTGTTTTTT. The variable domain in full, completed from reference TRBV11-2 and TRBJ1-4, reads EAGVAQSPRYKIIEKRQSVAFWCNPISGHATLYWYQQILGQGPKLLIQFQNNGVVDDSQLPKDRFSAERLKGVDSTLKIQPAKLEDSAVYLCASSLVGTGELFFGSGTQLSVL.

Only one count was recorded for this clone. The V and J genes are TRBV6-5 and TRBJ2-5; 9 positions agree with TRBD2. V lost 4 bases, J lost 9 bases, and 6 bases stayed unmatched. This CDR3 is built from 13 residues. Germline CDR1 reads MNHEY; CDR2 reads SVGAGI. The CDR3 loop is CASSSGLAGAQYF. CDR3 sequence (DNA): TGTGCCAGCAGTTCCGGATTAGCGGGAGCCCAGTACTTC.

This chain links TRBV19 with TRBJ1-6, with unresolved D. This CDR3 is built from 16 residues. V was cut by 5 bases and J by 0 bases, with 11 bases left in between. Germline CDR1 reads LNHDA; CDR2 reads SQIVND (reference sequence). The CDR3, as DNA: TGTGCCAGTAGTCGATACAGCAGCTCCTATAATTCACCCCTCCACTTT. Translation: CASSRYSSSYNSPLHF.

The chain uses TRBV6-5 and TRBJ2-5; no clear D. The DNA end is more similar to TRBJ2-7, so the J call may be wrong. This CDR3 has 14 residues. Germline loops: CDR1 MNHEY, CDR2 SVGAGI. Here the CDR3 reads CASSPTLVPYEQYF. The CDR3 DNA reads TGTGCCAGCAGTCCCACCTTGGTCCCCTACGAGCAGTACTTC.

The gene calls are TRBV27 and TRBJ2-7; TRBD1 is a possible D gene (5 bases). The germline V gene has CDR1 MNHEY and CDR2 SMNVEV (reference sequence). V lost 5 bases and J 0 bases, leaving 11 bases between the germline ends. The CDR3 length is 14 residues. CDR3 DNA: TGTGCCAGCAGTCTGATACAGGCCTCCTACGAGCAGTACTTC. Translating gives CASSLIQASYEQYF.

The chain is built from TRBV19 and TRBJ1-3; D uncertain. Trimming removed 6 bases from V and 0 bases from J, with 3 bases in between. The germline CDR1 and CDR2 sequences are LNHDA and SQIVND (reference sequence). The CDR3 spans 12 residues. The CDR3 DNA sequence: TGTGCCAGTAGCGTCTCTGGAAACACCATATATTTT. It codes for CASSVSGNTIYF. The complete variable domain, with remaining parts taken from reference TRBV19 and TRBJ1-3, reads DGGITQSPKYLFRKEGQNVTLSCEQNLNHDAMYWYRQDPGQGLRLIYYSQIVNDFQKGDIAEGYSVSREKKESFPLTVTSAQKNPTAFYLCASSVSGNTIYFGEGSWLTVV.

The genes are TRBV25-1 and TRBJ2-2; possible D gene TRBD2, 7 bases. Germline loops: CDR1 MGHDK, CDR2 SYGVNS. The CDR3 contains 17 residues. V lost 1 base and J 0 bases, leaving 12 bases between the germline ends. Here the CDR3 reads CASSEFRGATNTGELFF. The CDR3 nucleotides read TGTGCCAGCAGTGAATTCCGGGGGGCTACGAACACCGGGGAGCTGTTTTTT.

This clone occurred once. V usage is TRBV19 and J usage is TRBJ1-5; TRBD1 matches 11 bases. Germline V gene sequence: CDR1 LNHDA, CDR2 SQIVND (reference sequence). The ends lost 4 bases at V and 6 bases at J; junction bases unmatched: 5. This CDR3 is 15 amino acids long. In DNA form, the CDR3 reads TGTGCCAGTAGTAGGGACAGGGGGACTGTTCAGCCCCAGCATTTT. It is translated as CASSRDRGTVQPQHF.

This chain joins TRBV2 and TRBJ2-7; D unclear. The germline CDR1 and CDR2 sequences are SNHLY and FYNNEI. The length of the CDR3 is 14 residues. V gave up 5 bases and J gave up 3 bases, with 14 bases separating them. CDR3 in amino acids: CASSRLPLNYEQYF. The CDR3 region has the DNA TGTGCCAGCAGTAGACTGCCACTGAACTACGAGCAGTACTTC.

The CDR3 is CASSSPIGGIASNTEAFF. In DNA form, the CDR3 reads TGCGCCAGCAGCTCCCCCATAGGAGGGATCGCCTCGAACACTGAAGCTTTCTTT. V and J are TRBV5-1 and TRBJ1-1; no definite D call. The CDR3 is 18 amino acids. The V and J ends lost 3 bases and 1 base respectively, with 22 bases between them. Germline V gene lookup returns CDR1 SGHRS and CDR2 YFSETQ.

V is TRBV5-1 and J is TRBJ1-1, with a weak D call TRBD1 (6 bases). CDR3 size: 14 residues. CDR1 and CDR2 from the germline V gene are SGHRS and YFSETQ. The V end was cut by 7 bases, the J end by 7 bases, with 20 bases between. This CDR3 reads CASGFRDTNFEAFF. In DNA form, the CDR3 reads TGCGCCAGCGGGTTCCGGGACACAAACTTTGAAGCTTTCTTT. The full variable domain, with the rest looked up from reference TRBV5-1 and TRBJ1-1, is KAGVTQTPRYLIKTRGQQVTLSCSPISGHRSVSWYQQTPGQGLQFLFEYFSETQRNKGNFPGRFSGRQFSNSRSEMNVSTLELGDSALYLCASGFRDTNFEAFFGQGTRLTVV.